This T cell receptor (beta chain) emerged from a study of cytomegalovirus exposure and HLA in healthy donors. The repertoire was sequenced with immunoSEQ multiplex PCR; TCRdb's copy has only in-frame clones and lacks some. The sample yields about 160,000 clones, 84% seen once. The germline gives CDR1 SGHDT, CDR2 YYEEEE. The V end lost 5 bases, the J end lost 4 bases, and 7 bases lay between the germline ends. The CDR3 runs to 11 residues. Regarding the study as a whole: The study recorded some 160 TCR beta chains that were cytomegalovirus-associated.

As for this clone: Antigen unknown.

This rearrangement joins TRBV5-6 to TRBJ2-7; no clear D gene. The clonotype was recovered from a man aged 30 to 39 in good health and CMV-seropositive. The sequencing sample was made of PBMCs. The CDR3 coding sequence is TGTGCCAGCAGTGTCGGTTACGAGCAGTACTTC. It specifies CASSVGYEQYF.